This note documents a single T cell receptor (beta chain) sequence. Its specificity is unknown. This sample's time point: newly diagnosed GD, antithyroid drugs for less than 3 months. PBMC-derived RNA was used for the TCR library. This record belongs to a study of regulatory T cells in long-lasting Graves disease. Study background: Antithyroid drugs had been taken under 3 months by newly diagnosed Graves' patients.

Arm-PCR of CDR3 regions with iRepertoire HTBI primers generated TCR beta libraries. TCRdb reprocessed the multiplex PCR reads with MiXCR, giving one entry per CDR3 protein. The sample carries 350,000 to 500,000 distinct CDR3 sequences, less than 20% recorded once. General study findings and limits: Persistent disease preferred TRBV28, TRBJ1-2 and TRBJ2-5; new disease, TRBV20-1 and TRBJ2-1. A greater number of public clonotypes (approximately 2,500) was shared by persistent patients than by new patients (around 1,000).

This CDR3 spans 13 amino acids. V dropped 1 base and J dropped 10; count of bases not matched to a gene: 4. Germline CDR1 is KGHSH and CDR2 is LQKENI. The same sample was also used in a study of T cells in Graves' hyperthyroidism and ophthalmopathy.

The TCR comes from a woman younger than 30 with Graves disease. This sample comprised peripheral blood mononuclear cells (PBMCs), obtained at new diagnosis, from a patient treated with antithyroid drugs. The V call is TRBV18, the J call TRBJ2-1; TRBD1 agrees at 7 bases. The CDR3 sequence: CASSPQGAWEQFF. CDR3 nucleotides: TGTGCCAGCTCACCACAGGGGGCATGGGAGCAGTTCTTC.